The present entry profiles one TCR beta chain with its context. Trimming stripped 5 bases from V and 4 bases from J, with 14 bases between. Germline CDR1 is MDHEN and CDR2 is SYDVKM. CDR3 length: 15 residues. Clones were sequenced by immunoSEQ multiplex PCR, and TCRdb holds only the in-frame ones, with some missing. This table holds approximately 300,000 clones, roughly 89% found once. These data belong to a study of blood T cell repertoires in COVID-19. This TCR came from a man aged 60 to 75 who had recovered from COVID-19. The chain couples TRBV28 to TRBJ1-4; maybe TRBD1 (6 bases). Sequencing was performed on PBMCs or T cells enriched from blood (not recorded which). CDR3 region: CASSHAGENNEKLFF. DNA for the CDR3: TGTGCCAGCAGTCACGCAGGGGAGAATAATGAAAAACTGTTTTTT.